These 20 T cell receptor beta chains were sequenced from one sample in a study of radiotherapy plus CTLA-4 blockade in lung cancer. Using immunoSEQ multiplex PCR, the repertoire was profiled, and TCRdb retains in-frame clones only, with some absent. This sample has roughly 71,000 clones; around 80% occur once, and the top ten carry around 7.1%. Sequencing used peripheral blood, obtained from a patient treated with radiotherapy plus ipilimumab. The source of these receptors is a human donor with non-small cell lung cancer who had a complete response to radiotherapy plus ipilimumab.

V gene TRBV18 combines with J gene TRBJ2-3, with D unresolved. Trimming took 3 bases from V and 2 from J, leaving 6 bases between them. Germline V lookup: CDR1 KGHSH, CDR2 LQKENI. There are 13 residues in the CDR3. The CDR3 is CASSPSNTDTQYF. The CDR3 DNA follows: TGTGCCAGCTCACCTTCGAACACAGATACGCAGTATTTT.

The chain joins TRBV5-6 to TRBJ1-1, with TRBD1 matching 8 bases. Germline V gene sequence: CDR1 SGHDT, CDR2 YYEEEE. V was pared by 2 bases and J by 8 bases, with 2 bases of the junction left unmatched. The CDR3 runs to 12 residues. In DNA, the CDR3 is TGTGCCAGCAGCTTCCCAGGGGGCGAAGCTTTCTTT. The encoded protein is CASSFPGGEAFF.

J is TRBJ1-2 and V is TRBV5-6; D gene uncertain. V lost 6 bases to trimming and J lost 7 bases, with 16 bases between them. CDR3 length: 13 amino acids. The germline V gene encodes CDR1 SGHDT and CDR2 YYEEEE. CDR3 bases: TGTGCCAGCAATCGAAACGAATTAGCTGGCTACACCTTC. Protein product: CASNRNELAGYTF.

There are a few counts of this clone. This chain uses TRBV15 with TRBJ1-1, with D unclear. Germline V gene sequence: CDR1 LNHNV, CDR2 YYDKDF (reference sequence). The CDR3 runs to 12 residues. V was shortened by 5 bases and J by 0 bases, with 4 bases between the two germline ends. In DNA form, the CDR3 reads TGTGCCACCAGCGCAGTGAACACTGAAGCTTTCTTT. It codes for CATSAVNTEAFF.

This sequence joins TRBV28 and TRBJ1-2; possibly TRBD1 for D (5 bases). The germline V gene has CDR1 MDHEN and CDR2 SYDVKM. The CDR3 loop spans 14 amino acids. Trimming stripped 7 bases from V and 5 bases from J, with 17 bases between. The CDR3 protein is CASMGGAGVYGYTF. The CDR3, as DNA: TGTGCCAGCATGGGAGGGGCCGGGGTTTATGGCTACACCTTC.

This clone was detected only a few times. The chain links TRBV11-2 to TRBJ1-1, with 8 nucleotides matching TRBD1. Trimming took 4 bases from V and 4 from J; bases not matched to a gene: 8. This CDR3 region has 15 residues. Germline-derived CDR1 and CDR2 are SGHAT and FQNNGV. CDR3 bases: TGTGCCAGCAGCTCCTTCAGGGGGCGCGGCACTGAAGCTTTCTTT. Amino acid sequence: CASSSFRGRGTEAFF.

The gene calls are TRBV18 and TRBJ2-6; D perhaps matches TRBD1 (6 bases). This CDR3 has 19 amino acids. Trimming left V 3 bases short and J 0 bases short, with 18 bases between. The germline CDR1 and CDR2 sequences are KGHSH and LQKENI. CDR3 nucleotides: TGTGCCAGCTCACCCCTCGAGAGGGGGTCCTTCTCTGGGGCCAACGTCCTGACTTTC. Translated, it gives CASSPLERGSFSGANVLTF.

This CDR3 is CASSVGGSGRHTDTQYF. CDR3 in DNA: TGTGCCAGCAGCGTAGGTGGTAGCGGGAGGCACACAGATACGCAGTATTTT. This chain joins TRBV9 and TRBJ2-3, with 10 bases identical to TRBD2. The germline V gene has CDR1 SGDLS and CDR2 YYNGEE. J lost 2 bases, V lost 0 bases, and 6 bases had no gene match. The CDR3 runs to 17 residues.

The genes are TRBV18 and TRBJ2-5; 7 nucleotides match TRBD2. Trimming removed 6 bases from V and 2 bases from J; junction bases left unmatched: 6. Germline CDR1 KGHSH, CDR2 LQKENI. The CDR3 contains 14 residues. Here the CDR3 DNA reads TGTGCCAGCTCCAACATGGGGGGGCAAGAGACCCAGTACTTC. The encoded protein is CASSNMGGQETQYF.

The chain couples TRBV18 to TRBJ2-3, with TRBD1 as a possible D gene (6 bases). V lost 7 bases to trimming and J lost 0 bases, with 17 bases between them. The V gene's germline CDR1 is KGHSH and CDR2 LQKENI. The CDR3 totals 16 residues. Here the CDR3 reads CASLSGTHRSTDTQYF. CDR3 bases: TGTGCCAGCTTATCCGGGACACATCGTAGCACAGATACGCAGTATTTT. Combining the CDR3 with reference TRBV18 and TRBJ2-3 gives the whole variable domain NAGVMQNPRHLVRRRGQEARLRCSPMKGHSHVYWYRQLPEEGLKFMVYLQKENIIDESGMPKERFSAEFPKEGPSILRIQQVVRGDSAAYFCASLSGTHRSTDTQYFGPGTRLTVL.

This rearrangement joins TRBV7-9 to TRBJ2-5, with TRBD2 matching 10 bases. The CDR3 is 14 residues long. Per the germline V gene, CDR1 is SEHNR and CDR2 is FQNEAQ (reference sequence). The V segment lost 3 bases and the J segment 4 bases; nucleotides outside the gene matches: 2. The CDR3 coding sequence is TGTGCCAGCAGCTTCGTAGCGGGAGGAGAGACCCAGTACTTC. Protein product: CASSFVAGGETQYF.

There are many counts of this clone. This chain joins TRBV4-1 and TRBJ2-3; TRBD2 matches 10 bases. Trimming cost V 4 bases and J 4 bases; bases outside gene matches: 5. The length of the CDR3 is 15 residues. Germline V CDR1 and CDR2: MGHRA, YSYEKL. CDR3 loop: CASSLGTSVADTQYF. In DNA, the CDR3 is TGCGCCAGCAGCCTCGGGACTAGCGTAGCAGATACGCAGTATTTT.

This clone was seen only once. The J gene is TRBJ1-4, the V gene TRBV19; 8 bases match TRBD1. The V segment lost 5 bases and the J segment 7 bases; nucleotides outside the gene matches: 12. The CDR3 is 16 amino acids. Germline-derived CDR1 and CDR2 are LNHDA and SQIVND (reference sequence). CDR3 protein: CASSLKTGGWFEKLFF. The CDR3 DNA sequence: TGTGCCAGTAGTCTGAAAACAGGGGGTTGGTTTGAAAAACTGTTTTTT.

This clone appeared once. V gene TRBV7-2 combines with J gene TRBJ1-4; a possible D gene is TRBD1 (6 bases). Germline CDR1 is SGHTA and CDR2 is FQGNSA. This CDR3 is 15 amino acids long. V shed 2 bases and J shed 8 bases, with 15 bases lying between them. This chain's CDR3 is CASSLYEGGREKLFF. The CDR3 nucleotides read TGTGCCAGCAGCTTATACGAGGGGGGAAGAGAAAAACTGTTTTTT.

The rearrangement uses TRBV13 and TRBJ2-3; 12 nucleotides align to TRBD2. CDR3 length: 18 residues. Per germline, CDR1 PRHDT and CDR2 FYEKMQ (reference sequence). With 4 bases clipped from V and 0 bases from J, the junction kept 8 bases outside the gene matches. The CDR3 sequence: CASSWGLAGSPSTDTQYF. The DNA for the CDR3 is TGTGCCAGCAGCTGGGGACTAGCGGGTTCCCCTAGCACAGATACGCAGTATTTT.

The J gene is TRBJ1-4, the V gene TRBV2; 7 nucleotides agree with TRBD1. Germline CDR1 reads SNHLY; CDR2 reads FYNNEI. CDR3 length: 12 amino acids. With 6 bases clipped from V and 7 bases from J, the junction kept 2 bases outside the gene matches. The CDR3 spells CASSHRGEKLFF. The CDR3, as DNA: TGTGCCAGCAGCCACAGGGGTGAAAAACTGTTTTTT.

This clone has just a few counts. The CDR3 DNA follows: TGCGCCAGCAGCCCAGGGGGTTTTCCCACAGATACGCAGTATTTT. It is translated as CASSPGGFPTDTQYF. The chain combines TRBV4-3 with TRBJ2-3; 7 bases agree with TRBD1. The V gene end was trimmed by 4 bases and the J gene end by 2 bases; junction bases not matched to a gene: 6. Looked up from germline, CDR1 is LGHNA and CDR2 is YSLEER. The CDR3 totals 15 residues.

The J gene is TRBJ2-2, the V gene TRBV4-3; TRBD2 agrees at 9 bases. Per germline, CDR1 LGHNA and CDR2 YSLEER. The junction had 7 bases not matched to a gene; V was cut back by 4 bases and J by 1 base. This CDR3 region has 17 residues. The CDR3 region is CASSPQRAGGNTGELFF. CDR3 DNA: TGCGCCAGCAGCCCGCAAAGAGCGGGGGGGAACACCGGGGAGCTGTTTTTT.

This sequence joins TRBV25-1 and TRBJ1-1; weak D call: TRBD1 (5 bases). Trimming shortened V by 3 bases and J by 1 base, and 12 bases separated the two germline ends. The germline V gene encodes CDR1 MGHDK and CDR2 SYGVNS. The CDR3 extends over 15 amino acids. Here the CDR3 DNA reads TGTGCCAGCAGTGACCCCCGACAGACGAACACTGAAGCTTTCTTT. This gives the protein CASSDPRQTNTEAFF.

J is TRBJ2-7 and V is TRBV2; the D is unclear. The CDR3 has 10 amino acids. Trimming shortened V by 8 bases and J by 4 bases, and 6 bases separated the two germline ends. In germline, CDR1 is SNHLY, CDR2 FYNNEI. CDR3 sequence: CASRPYEQYV. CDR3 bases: TGTGCCAGCCGGCCTTACGAGCAGTACGTC.